One sample yielded the 18 T cell receptor beta chains listed below, sequenced in a study of early T cells in non-severe SARS-CoV-2 infection. TCRdb used MiXCR to reprocess the 5' RACE reads, holding one entry per CDR3 protein. The data show about 76,000 distinct CDR3 sequences, with about 11% seen just once and about 4.4% held by the top ten. Sequencing was done on a sample of whole blood. The receptors were sampled from an adult who was a healthcare worker with PCR-confirmed SARS-CoV-2 infection or an uninfected control (not recorded which).

This clonotype has a count of ten or more. The chain recombines TRBV6-6 with TRBJ1-2; TRBD1 might be the D (6 bases). The CDR3 sequence is 14 residues long. V was trimmed by 6 bases and J by 0 bases, leaving 11 bases between them. In germline, CDR1 is MNHNY, CDR2 SVGAGI (reference sequence). The CDR3 DNA reads TGTGCCAGCAGGCCTACAGGGCCTAACTATGGCTACACCTTC. Its translation: CASRPTGPNYGYTF.

This clonotype was observed a handful of times. The chain uses TRBV12-3 or TRBV12-4 and TRBJ2-3; D is undetermined. The CDR3 runs to 14 residues. The ends were cut back, 3 bases at V and 1 base at J, with 8 bases in the middle. The CDR3 bases are TGTGCCAGCAGTTTCCTGACTGGCACAGATACGCAGTATTTT. Encoded protein: CASSFLTGTDTQYF.

A few counts support this clonotype. Compared with germline, one end of the junction differs, possibly owing to a read error. The gene calls are TRBV18 and TRBJ1-5; D is undetermined. The length of the CDR3 is 12 residues. CDR1 is KGHSH and CDR2 is LQKENI in the germline V gene. DNA of the CDR3: TGTGCCAGCTCACCATCAGGTCGAGGGCAGGTTTTT. It translates to CASSPSGRGQVF.

The rearrangement uses TRBV7-2 and TRBJ2-5; D is tentatively TRBD1 or TRBD2 (5 bases each). The V end was cut by 4 bases, the J end by 5 bases, with 14 bases between. CDR3 length: 14 amino acids. Germline V CDR1 and CDR2: SGHTA, FQGNSA. CDR3 bases: TGTGCCAGCAGCTGGGCCGGGGCTGCGGAGACCCAGTACTTC. This gives the protein CASSWAGAAETQYF.

This clonotype was counted between two and nine times. The rearrangement joins TRBV20-1 to TRBJ2-5; no definite D call. V was clipped by 6 bases and J by 3 bases, with 8 bases between them. The germline CDR1 and CDR2 sequences are DFQATT and SNEGSKA (reference sequence). The CDR3 is 11 amino acids. CDR3 in DNA: TGCAGTGCCATCCCTAAAGAGACCCAGTACTTC. It encodes CSAIPKETQYF.

This clonotype was seen many times. The chain links TRBV20-1 to TRBJ2-7; TRBD1 agrees at 12 bases. The CDR3 sequence is 17 residues long. Germline lookup yields CDR1 DFQATT and CDR2 SNEGSKA (reference sequence). The V and J ends lost 3 bases and 4 bases, in that order; junction bases with no gene match: 13. The CDR3 bases are TGCAGTGCTAGGGGACAGGGGGCAATCGATTCCATTTACGAGCAGTACTTC. Protein product: CSARGQGAIDSIYEQYF.

This clonotype has only a few counts. V usage is TRBV7-3 and J usage is TRBJ2-5; possibly TRBD1 for D (6 bases). The ends were cut back, 5 bases at V and 4 bases at J, with 11 bases in the middle. CDR1 and CDR2 (germline): SGHTA, FQGTGA. CDR3 length equals 13 residues. CDR3 protein: CASSNRDGETQYF. In nucleotides, the CDR3 is TGTGCCAGCAGCAACAGGGACGGAGAGACCCAGTACTTC.

The chain combines TRBV12-3 or TRBV12-4 with TRBJ2-7; possibly TRBD2 for D (6 bases). With 5 bases removed from V and 12 bases from J, the gap between germline ends came to 14 bases. There are 11 residues in the CDR3. CDR3 nucleotide sequence: TGTGCCAGCAGTCACGGGACCGGGGGGTACTTC. This sequence encodes CASSHGTGGYF.

This clonotype was recorded at least ten times. The chain has TRBV12-5 and TRBJ1-1, with D possibly matching TRBD1 (5 bases). The CDR3 runs to 12 residues. Germline CDR1 is LGHNT and CDR2 is FRNRAP. Trimming took off 5 bases at V and 5 bases at J, with 9 bases between the two ends. CDR3 sequence (DNA): TGTGCTAGTGGTCCGGGGGGAACTGAAGCTTTCTTT. It encodes CASGPGGTEAFF.

This clonotype was picked up many times. The DNA of the CDR3 is TGTGCCAGCAGCGCTGACAGCGGGCAGCCCCAGCATTTT. The encoded protein is CASSADSGQPQHF. The J gene is TRBJ1-5, the V gene TRBV2; a possible D gene is TRBD1 (5 bases). The CDR3 spans 13 residues. Germline assignment: CDR1 SNHLY and CDR2 FYNNEI. Between the trimmed V and J ends, which lost 6 bases and 7 bases, there was a span of 13 bases.

This clonotype was seen many times. The rearrangement uses TRBV7-3 and TRBJ2-1; 9 nucleotides agree with TRBD2. With 5 bases clipped from V and 6 bases from J, the junction kept 11 bases outside the gene matches. There are 16 residues in the CDR3. Germline CDR1 SGHTA, CDR2 FQGTGA. The DNA for the CDR3 is TGTGCCAGCAGCCCACGACTAGCGGAGACTCTCAATGAGCAGTTCTTC. It yields the protein CASSPRLAETLNEQFF.

V usage is TRBV9 and J usage is TRBJ1-3; D remains unclear. Trimming removed 3 bases at V and 8 bases at J, with 9 bases between. In germline, CDR1 is SGDLS, CDR2 YYNGEE. This CDR3 spans 12 amino acids. The CDR3 is CASSAPRDTIYF. CDR3 coding DNA: TGTGCCAGCAGCGCCCCCCGCGACACCATATATTTT. Together with reference TRBV9 and TRBJ1-3, the CDR3 gives the full variable domain: DSGVTQTPKHLITATGQRVTLRCSPRSGDLSVYWYQQSLDQGLQFLIQYYNGEERAKGNILERFSAQQFPDLHSELNLSSLELGDSALYFCASSAPRDTIYFGEGSWLTVV.

The gene calls are TRBV7-2 and TRBJ2-3; no clear D gene. The length of the CDR3 is 13 residues. The germline CDR1 and CDR2 sequences are SGHTA and FQGNSA. The ends were cut back, 7 bases at V and 6 bases at J, with 14 bases in the middle. This chain's CDR3 is CASNYNLGDTQYF. For the CDR3, the DNA is TGTGCCAGCAATTATAACTTAGGGGATACGCAGTATTTT.

This chain joins TRBV19 and TRBJ2-5, with D maybe TRBD1 (6 bases). Trimming removed 1 base at V and 2 bases at J, with 14 bases between. The germline gives CDR1 LNHDA, CDR2 SQIVND (reference sequence). The length of the CDR3 is 16 residues. CDR3 sequence: CASSIVAAGAQETQYF. The CDR3 nucleotides are TGTGCCAGTAGTATAGTGGCGGCAGGGGCACAAGAGACCCAGTACTTC.

The table lists this clonotype with a few counts. This chain links TRBV9 with TRBJ2-1, with 7 bases lining up with TRBD1. V shed 0 bases, J shed 8 bases, and the junction held 8 bases outside the gene matches. The germline gives CDR1 SGDLS, CDR2 YYNGEE. The CDR3 contains 15 residues. The CDR3 DNA follows: TGTGCCAGCAGCGTAGGAGGGGACAGTACCCATGAGCAGTTCTTC. Translation: CASSVGGDSTHEQFF.

This clonotype was observed a handful of times. This chain links TRBV18 with TRBJ2-7; D remains ambiguous. Germline V CDR1 and CDR2: KGHSH, LQKENI. CDR3 size: 15 residues. Trimming took 5 bases from V and 0 from J, leaving 14 bases between them. CDR3 protein: CASSSGSASSYEQYF. DNA of the CDR3: TGTGCCAGCTCATCCGGATCGGCGAGCTCCTACGAGCAGTACTTC. The variable domain in full, with the rest retrieved from reference TRBV18 and TRBJ2-7, is NAGVMQNPRHLVRRRGQEARLRCSPMKGHSHVYWYRQLPEEGLKFMVYLQKENIIDESGMPKERFSAEFPKEGPSILRIQQVVRGDSAAYFCASSSGSASSYEQYFGPGTRLTVT.

This clonotype was seen a handful of times. V and J are TRBV12-3 or TRBV12-4 and TRBJ1-1; D is unclear. This CDR3 comprises 13 residues. The V end lost 2 bases, the J end lost 1 base, and 5 bases lay between the germline ends. CDR3: CASSLQQNTEAFF. CDR3 bases: TGTGCCAGCAGTTTACAGCAGAACACTGAAGCTTTCTTT.

This clonotype occurred a few times. This sequence joins TRBV18 and TRBJ1-5; a possible D gene is TRBD1 (5 bases). This CDR3 spans 15 amino acids. Per the germline V gene, CDR1 is KGHSH and CDR2 is LQKENI. V lost 6 bases to trimming and J lost 1 base, with 13 bases between them. The CDR3 region is CASSPFGGSNQPQHF. In DNA form, the CDR3 reads TGTGCCAGCTCCCCCTTCGGGGGGAGCAATCAGCCCCAGCATTTT. Based on the CDR3 plus reference TRBV18 and TRBJ1-5, the full variable domain is NAGVMQNPRHLVRRRGQEARLRCSPMKGHSHVYWYRQLPEEGLKFMVYLQKENIIDESGMPKERFSAEFPKEGPSILRIQQVVRGDSAAYFCASSPFGGSNQPQHFGDGTRLSIL.